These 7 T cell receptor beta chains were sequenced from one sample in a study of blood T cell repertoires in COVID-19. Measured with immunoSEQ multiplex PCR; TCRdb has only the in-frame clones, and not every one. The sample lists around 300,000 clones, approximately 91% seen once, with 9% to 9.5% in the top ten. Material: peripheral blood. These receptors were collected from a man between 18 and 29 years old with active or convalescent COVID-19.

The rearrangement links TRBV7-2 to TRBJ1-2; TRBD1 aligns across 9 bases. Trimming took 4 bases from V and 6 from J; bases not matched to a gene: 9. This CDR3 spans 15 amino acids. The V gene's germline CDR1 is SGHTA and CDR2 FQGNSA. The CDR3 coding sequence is TGTGCCAGCAGCTCCGGACAGGGGAGAGAGAATGGCTACACCTTC. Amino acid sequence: CASSSGQGRENGYTF.

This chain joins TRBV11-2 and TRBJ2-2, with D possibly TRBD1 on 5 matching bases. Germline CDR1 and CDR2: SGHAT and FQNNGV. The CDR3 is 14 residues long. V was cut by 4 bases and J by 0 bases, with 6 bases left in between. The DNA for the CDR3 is TGTGCCAGCAGCTCGACAGCGAACACCGGGGAGCTGTTTTTT. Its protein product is CASSSTANTGELFF.

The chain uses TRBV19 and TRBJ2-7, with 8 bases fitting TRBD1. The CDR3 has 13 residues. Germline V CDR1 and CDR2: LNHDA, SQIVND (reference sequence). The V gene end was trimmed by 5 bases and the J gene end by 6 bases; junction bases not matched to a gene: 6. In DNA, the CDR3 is TGTGCCAGTAGTCTCCGGACAGGGACCGAGCAGTACTTC. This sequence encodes CASSLRTGTEQYF.

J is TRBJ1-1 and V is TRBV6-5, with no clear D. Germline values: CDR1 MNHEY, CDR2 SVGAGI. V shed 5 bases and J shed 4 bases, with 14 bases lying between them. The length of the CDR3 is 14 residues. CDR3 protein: CASSPQEGGTEAFF. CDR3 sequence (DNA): TGTGCCAGCAGTCCGCAGGAGGGAGGCACTGAAGCTTTCTTT.

The CDR3 spells CASITPGQGEAFF. DNA for the CDR3: TGTGCCAGCATTACACCGGGACAGGGAGAAGCTTTCTTT. The V gene is TRBV6-5, the J gene TRBJ1-1, with 9 bases matching TRBD1. The germline gives CDR1 MNHEY, CDR2 SVGAGI. With 7 bases clipped from V and 8 bases from J, the junction kept 8 bases outside the gene matches. This CDR3 has 13 amino acids.

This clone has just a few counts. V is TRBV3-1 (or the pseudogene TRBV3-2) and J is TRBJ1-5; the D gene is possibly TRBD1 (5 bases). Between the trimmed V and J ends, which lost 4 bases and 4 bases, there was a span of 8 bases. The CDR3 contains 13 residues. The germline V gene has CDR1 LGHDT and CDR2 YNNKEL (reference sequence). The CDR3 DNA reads TGTGCCAGCAGCCCAGGGTTGAATCAGCCCCAGCATTTT. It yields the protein CASSPGLNQPQHF.

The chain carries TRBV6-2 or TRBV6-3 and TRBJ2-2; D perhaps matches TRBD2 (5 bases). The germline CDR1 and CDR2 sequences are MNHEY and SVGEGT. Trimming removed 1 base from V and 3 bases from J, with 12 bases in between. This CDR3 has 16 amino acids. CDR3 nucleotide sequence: TGTGCCAGCAGTTACTTGGGTTTGCGGGACACCGGGGAGCTGTTTTTT. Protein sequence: CASSYLGLRDTGELFF.